The text below deals with one T cell receptor (beta chain). This clonotype was detected a few times. Its antigen remains unidentified. No qualities accompany the bases; no much larger clone lies one base away. Patients chosen for sequencing had shown expansion of CD8+CD57+ cells by flow cytometry. All patients had severe acquired aplastic anemia diagnosed by International Study of Aplastic Anemia and Agranulocytosis and Camitta criteria. No patient had received any therapy when blood was sampled. TCR repertoires of sorted CD4+ and CD8+ blood T cells from severe aplastic anemia patients and healthy subjects were deep-sequenced in the study. Patients were enrolled in the USA under clinicaltrials.gov protocols 00001620, 01623167, 00001397, 00071045, 00081523 and 00961064. Ficoll-Paque density gradient centrifugation was used to isolate peripheral blood mononuclear cells. Before DNA extraction, CD4+ and CD8+ T cells were sorted by FACS or by magnetic beads.

The data were taken from a study of CD8+CD57+ T cells in acquired aplastic anemia (dated by TCRdb to 2016 to 2018). With regard to the full study: DNA extracted from sorted CD4+ and CD8+ cells had a mean of about 3 ug, with a range of roughly 0.18 to 27.4 ug. A CD8+CD57+ expansion meant a frequency higher than the mean frequency seen in healthy subjects. Points the paper makes about the study in general: No significant difference in CD8+ Simpson's diversity was found between patients and healthy controls (P=0.060). Roughly 30 CD8+ CDR3 sequences were found to be shared between patients and controls, but these sequences appeared to be highly expressed in patients and within the immunodominant clones of the patients.

TCR beta VDJ combination and CDR3 sequence profiling used genomic DNA as the template. TCR repertoire sequencing was run on an Illumina HiSeq 2000. In the original analysis: TRBV/TRBJ rearrangement plots, CDR3 size and DJ length profiles, and Simpson's diversity index were used to assess repertoires. The most abundant DNA sequence in the deep sequencing data was defined as the immunodominant clone. CDR3 amino acid sequences were screened for sharing across subjects and were compared with published repertoires and the VDJdb database. TCRdb reprocessed the public reads (quality trimming at Q25 with fastp, clone calling with MiXCR) and kept in-frame beta chains. Entries are consolidated by CDR3 protein sequence, retaining the most common genes and DNA. The V and J calls reflect TCRdb's pipeline rather than the authors' work. The sample table contains roughly 200,000 distinct CDR3 sequences; only one count was recorded for about 60% of them. About 44% of the sample goes to the ten largest clones.

As encoded in the germline V gene, CDR1 is LGHNA while CDR2 is YNFKEQ. The CDR3 numbers 15 residues from cysteine through phenylalanine. Kept here is only the CDR3 DNA, which spans 45 bases and is read in frame from base 1. Trimming removed 0 bases from V and 4 bases from J, leaving 10 bases between the germline ends. Material: sorted CD4+, CD8+, or CD8+CD57+ T cells (not recorded which) from PBMCs. The sequence joins TRBV4-2 to TRBJ2-1; 6 matching bases give a weak D call of TRBD2. This sequence was found in a human donor with aplastic anemia. The CDR3 region has the sequence CASSQDHLAYNEQFF. The sequenced DNA: TGTGCCAGCAGCCAAGACCATCTAGCGTACAATGAGCAGTTCTTC.